In this sample, the clone carrying this T cell receptor beta chain turned up once. The CDR3 spans 13 residues. The germline V and J ends were trimmed by 1 base and 2 bases, with 8 bases remaining between them. Germline CDR1 is DFQATT and CDR2 is SNEGSKA (reference sequence). Random hexamers primed reverse transcription of about 0.5 to 1 ug RNA. TCR beta CDR3 was amplified by immunoSEQ covering 54 Vbeta and 13 Jbeta. MiXCR, applied by TCRdb to the immunoSEQ multiplex PCR reads, yields one record per CDR3 protein. Of roughly 160,000 distinct CDR3 sequences listed, around 94% are singletons. This specimen comes from a study of CD8 T cells in Susac syndrome. The TEMRA cells underwent FACS enrichment, while the CD8+ and CD4+ T cells underwent negative isolation.

The chain is built from TRBV20-1 and TRBJ2-5; D is undetermined. The clonotype comes from a human donor in good health. The specimen was CD4+ T cells from PBMCs. In DNA, the CDR3 is TGCAGTGCTAGAGGGGGTAGTCAAGAGACCCAGTACTTC. This gives the protein CSARGGSQETQYF.